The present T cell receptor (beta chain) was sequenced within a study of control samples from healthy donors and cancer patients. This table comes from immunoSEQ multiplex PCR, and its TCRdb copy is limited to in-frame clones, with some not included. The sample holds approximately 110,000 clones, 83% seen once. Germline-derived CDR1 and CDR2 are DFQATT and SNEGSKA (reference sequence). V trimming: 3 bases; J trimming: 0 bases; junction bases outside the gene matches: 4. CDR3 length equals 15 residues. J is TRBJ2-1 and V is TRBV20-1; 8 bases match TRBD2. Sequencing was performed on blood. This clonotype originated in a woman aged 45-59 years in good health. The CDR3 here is CSASEREGSYNEQFF. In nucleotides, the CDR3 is TGCAGTGCTAGTGAACGGGAGGGCTCCTACAATGAGCAGTTCTTC.